The T cell receptor (beta chain) described here comes from a study of vaccination and CD4 T cells after COVID-19 (dated 2022 in TCRdb). The study in broad terms: Six males and four females were included in the convalescent cohort, with two Hispanic individuals, seven Caucasians, two Asians and one multiracial person represented. Two doses of either the Pfizer-BioNTech BNT162b2 vaccine (n=8) or the Moderna mRNA-1273 vaccine (n=2) were administered to participants. Post-COVID blood samples were collected from convalescent patients a median of around 100 days after diagnosis, with a range of roughly 30 to 170 days. Post-vaccine blood samples were collected a median of approximately 68 days after the second vaccine dose, ranging from roughly 12 to 250 days. For stimulating the cultures, overlapping spike peptide pools were used, derived from SARS-CoV-2 as well as from the common cold coronaviruses HCoV-NL63, HCoV-OC43 and HCoV-229E. In control cultures, a CEFX viral epitope pool was used as positive control, an HIV-1 Nef peptide pool was used as negative control, or no peptide was added. In roughly 11 COVID-19 convalescent patients and a few infection-naive healthy vaccine recipients, the spike-specific CD4+ TCR repertoire before mRNA vaccination was compared with the repertoire after mRNA vaccination. Broad study findings and their caveats: The number of convalescent patients in the study was relatively small, and the study did not examine early timepoints following natural infection. An increase in the median number of SARS-CoV-2-reactive clonotypes from approximately 20 after infection to some 40 after vaccination was observed, but the change was not found to be significant. In convalescent patients, a median about 84% of post-vaccine SARS-CoV-2-reactive clones were detected only after vaccination, and vaccine-specific priming was suggested by this finding. Of the vaccine-specific clones in convalescent patients, 304 of 307, or nearly all, reacted only to SARS-CoV-2 spike and did not cross-react with common cold coronaviruses.

Interpreted using the paper, the treatment or condition label stands for: roughly 10-day PBMC culture with coronavirus spike peptide pools or control peptides (ViraFEST assay). The ViraFEST assay, used in the study, expanded antigen-specific T cells with peptide pools and then identified the expanded clonotypes through TCR sequencing. The absence of prior SARS-CoV-2 infection in healthy vaccine recipients was confirmed by negative nucleocapsid antibody tests before and after vaccination. Each well held two million PBMCs cultured with around 10 ug/ml peptide pools in IMDM containing 5% human AB serum and around 10 IU/ml IL-2. Half of the culture medium was replaced with fresh IL-2-containing medium on days 3 and 7. Once the cells had been in culture for about 10 days, the EasySep CD4+ T cell isolation kit was used to isolate CD4+ T cells by negative selection. Ficoll-Paque Plus gradient centrifugation was used to isolate PBMCs from whole blood, and the isolated PBMCs were then either used fresh or cryopreserved at -140C. Culture conditions were generally each tested in triplicate wells.

CDR1 and CDR2 are read off the germline V gene as MNHEY and SVGEGT. From cysteine to phenylalanine, the CDR3 is 16 amino acids long. Of all the DNA, just the CDR3 is kept, 48 bases in frame from base 1. V and J lose 3 bases and 0 bases, and a span of 12 bases separates them. Receptor amplification or capture employed PCR. DNA from cultured CD4+ T cells underwent TCR sequencing with the Oncomine TCR Beta short-read assay at the Johns Hopkins FTIC core. Genomic DNA was extracted from the cultured CD4+ T cells with the QIAamp micro DNA kit. The Oncomine TCR Beta libraries from cultured CD4+ T cells were pooled using unique dual indexes and then sequenced on an Illumina iSeq 100. The original methods were these. Non-productive sequences were removed, and CDR3s that did not start with C, did not end with F or W, or were shorter than 7 amino acids were discarded. The MANAFEST web application was used to identify antigen-specific clonotypes by comparing peptide-stimulated wells against reference wells and other culture wells. Positive clones required FDR below 0.05, an odds ratio above 5, and productive frequency above 0.1% in at least two of three replicate wells. Cross-reactive clonotypes were defined as significantly expanded in both SARS-CoV-2 spike wells and at least one common cold coronavirus spike condition. CDR3 homology was assessed with Levenshtein distances (stringdist) and unrooted phylogenetic trees (ape) in R version 3.6.1. Through fastp at Q25 and MiXCR, TCRdb rebuilt clones from the public reads, retaining in-frame beta chains. Every distinct CDR3 protein forms one entry, paired with its most common genes and DNA. These V and J calls rely on TCRdb rather than the paper's analysis. The sample records 20,000 to 25,000 distinct CDR3 sequences, 38% of which are singletons. The top ten hold 15% to 20% of the sample.

This clonotype was recorded only once. It has no known antigen specificity. The record has no base qualities; no much larger clone is one base away. One read provides weak support. This chain joins TRBV6-2 or TRBV6-3 to TRBJ1-3; D gene: possibly TRBD1, on 6 matching bases. Source: CD4+ T cells from blood, cultured in vitro, taken before SARS-CoV-2 vaccination. This TCR was sampled from a human donor who received a COVID-19 vaccine. The CDR3 protein is CASSYARGYSGNTIYF. The sequenced DNA: TGTGCCAGCAGTTATGCCAGGGGTTACTCTGGAAACACCATATATTTT.